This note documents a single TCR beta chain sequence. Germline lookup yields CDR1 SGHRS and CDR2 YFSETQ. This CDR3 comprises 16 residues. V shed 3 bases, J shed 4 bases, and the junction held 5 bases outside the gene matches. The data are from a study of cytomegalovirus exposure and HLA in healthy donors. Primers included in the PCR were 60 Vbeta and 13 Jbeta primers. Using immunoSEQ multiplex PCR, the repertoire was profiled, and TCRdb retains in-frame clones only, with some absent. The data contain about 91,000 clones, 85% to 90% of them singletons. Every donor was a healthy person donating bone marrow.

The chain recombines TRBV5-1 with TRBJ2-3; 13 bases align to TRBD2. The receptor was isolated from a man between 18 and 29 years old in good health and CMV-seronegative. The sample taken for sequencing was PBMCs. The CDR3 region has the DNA TGCGCCAGCAGCTATAGGACTAGCGGGAGTGCAGATACGCAGTATTTT. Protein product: CASSYRTSGSADTQYF.